This TCR beta chain was sequenced in a study of CD8+CD57+ T cells in acquired aplastic anemia. About the research overall: DNA per sorted CD4+ or CD8+ sample ranged about 0.19 to 30 ug, averaging approximately 3.3 ug. Study-level points and caveats: Fewer than 35 sequences, all CD8+ CDR3, were shared between patients and controls.

The ends were cut back, 6 bases at V and 8 bases at J, with 22 bases in the middle. This CDR3 contains 15 residues. Germline values: CDR1 MGHDK, CDR2 SYGVNS. About this clonotype: What it binds is unknown.

The authors sequenced patients whose flow cytometry had shown CD8+CD57+ cell expansion. Each of the patients presented with severe acquired aplastic anemia. Blood was sampled before the patients had received any therapy. Template material for TCR beta VDJ and CDR3 profiling consisted of genomic DNA. TCRdb independently ran MiXCR on the reads; one entry per CDR3 protein. The sample records under 500,000 distinct CDR3 sequences, under 40% being singletons. This receptor was obtained from a human donor with aplastic anemia. The sequenced sample consisted of sorted CD4+, CD8+, or CD8+CD57+ T cells (not recorded which) from PBMCs. The genes are TRBV25-1 and TRBJ1-1; tentatively, D is TRBD1 (6 bases). This chain's CDR3 is CASSAWPYGTQEAFF. The CDR3 DNA is TGTGCCAGCAGCGCGTGGCCGTACGGGACACAAGAAGCTTTCTTT.